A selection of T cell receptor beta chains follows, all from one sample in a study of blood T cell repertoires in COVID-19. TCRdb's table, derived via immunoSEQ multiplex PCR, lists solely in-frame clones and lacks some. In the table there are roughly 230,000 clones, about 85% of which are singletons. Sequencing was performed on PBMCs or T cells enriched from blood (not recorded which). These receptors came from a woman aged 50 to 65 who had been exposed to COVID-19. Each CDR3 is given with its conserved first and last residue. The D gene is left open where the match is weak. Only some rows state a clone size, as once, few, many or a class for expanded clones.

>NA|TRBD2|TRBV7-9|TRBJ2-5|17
TGTGCCAGCAGCTTAGGGGCCGGGACTAGCGGGGCAGAGACCCAGTACTTC
CASSLGAGTSGAETQYF
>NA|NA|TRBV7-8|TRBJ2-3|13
TGTGCCAGCAGCGTAATCCGGGGGGATACGCAGTATTTT
CASSVIRGDTQYF
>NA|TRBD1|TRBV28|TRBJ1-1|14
TGTGCCACCAGTTGGGACAGGGGGAACACTGAAGCTTTCTTT
CATSWDRGNTEAFF
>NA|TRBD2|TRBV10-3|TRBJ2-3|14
TGTGCCATCAGCAACGCGGGGGGCACAGATACGCAGTATTTT
CAISNAGGTDTQYF
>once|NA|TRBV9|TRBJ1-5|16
TGTGCCAGCAGCGTAGGCCTCGGGGGAGATAATCAGCCCCAGCATTTT
CASSVGLGGDNQPQHF
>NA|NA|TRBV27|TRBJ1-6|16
TGTGCCAGCAGTCGGGACTCGAGCTCCTATAATTCACCCCTCCACTTT
CASSRDSSSYNSPLHF
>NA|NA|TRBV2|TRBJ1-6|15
TGTGCCAGCAGAGAAGACGACTATGGGAGTTCACCCCTCCACTTT
CASREDDYGSSPLHF
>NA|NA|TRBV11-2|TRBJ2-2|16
TGTGCCAGCAGCTTAGAGGCTGGGATCGGGGCCGGGGAGCTGTTTTTT
CASSLEAGIGAGELFF
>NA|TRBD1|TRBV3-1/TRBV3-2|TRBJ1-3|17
TGTGCCAGCAGCCAAGGTACGACAGGGGGCACCGGGAACACCATATATTTT
CASSQGTTGGTGNTIYF
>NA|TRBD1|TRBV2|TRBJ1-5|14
TGTGCCAGCAGCCTGATGACAGGGGATCAGCCCCAGCATTTT
CASSLMTGDQPQHF
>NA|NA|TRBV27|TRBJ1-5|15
TGTGCCAGCAAGTCGGCAGGGGCCGACAATCAGCCCCAGCATTTT
CASKSAGADNQPQHF
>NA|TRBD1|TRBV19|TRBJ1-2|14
TGTGCCAGTAGTTCCGCCGGGGACAGGGATGGCTACACCTTC
CASSSAGDRDGYTF
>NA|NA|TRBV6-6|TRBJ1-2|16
TGTGCCAGCAGTTGGCCGGAGGGAGAACGGAACTATGGCTACACCTTC
CASSWPEGERNYGYTF
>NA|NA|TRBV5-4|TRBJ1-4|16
TGTGCCAGCAGCTTGGAGCGATCGGGGATTGGTGAAAAACTGTTTTTT
CASSLERSGIGEKLFF
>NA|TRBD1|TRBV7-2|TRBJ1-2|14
TGTGCCAGCAGATCTCCGGGACAGACTTATGGCTACACCTTC
CASRSPGQTYGYTF
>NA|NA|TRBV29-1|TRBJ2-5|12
TGCAGCGTTGAAAGGACAGAAGAGACCCAGTACTTC
CSVERTEETQYF
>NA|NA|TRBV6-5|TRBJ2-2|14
TGTGCCAGCAGCCCGACAGATGGGGCCGGGGAGCTGTTTTTT
CASSPTDGAGELFF
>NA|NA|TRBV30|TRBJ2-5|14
TGTGCCTGGGGGGGAGCGGGTCGCCAAGAGACCCAGTACTTC
CAWGGAGRQETQYF
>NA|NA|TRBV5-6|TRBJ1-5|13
TGTGCCAGCAGCTTTTCGGGGGATCAGCCCCAGCATTTT
CASSFSGDQPQHF
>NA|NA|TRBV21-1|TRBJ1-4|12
TGTGCCAGCAGCAAAAGCACCGAAAAACTGTTTTTT
CASSKSTEKLFF
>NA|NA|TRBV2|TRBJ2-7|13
TGTGCCAGCAGTGATCAGGGTTCCTACGAGCAGTACTTC
CASSDQGSYEQYF
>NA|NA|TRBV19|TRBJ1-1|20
TGTGCCAGTAGTATGCGCCCCATACTACAAACCCTCCCCATGAACACTGAAGCTTTCTTT
CASSMRPILQTLPMNTEAFF
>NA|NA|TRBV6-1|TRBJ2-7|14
TGTGCCAGCAGTGAAGCGAGACTAAACTACGAGCAGTACTTC
CASSEARLNYEQYF
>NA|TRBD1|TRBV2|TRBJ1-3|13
TGTGCCAGCAGTGTGGGACAGAGAAACACCATATATTTT
CASSVGQRNTIYF
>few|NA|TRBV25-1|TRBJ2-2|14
TGTGCCAGCAGTGCGGGGGGCAACACCGGGGAGCTGTTTTTT
CASSAGGNTGELFF